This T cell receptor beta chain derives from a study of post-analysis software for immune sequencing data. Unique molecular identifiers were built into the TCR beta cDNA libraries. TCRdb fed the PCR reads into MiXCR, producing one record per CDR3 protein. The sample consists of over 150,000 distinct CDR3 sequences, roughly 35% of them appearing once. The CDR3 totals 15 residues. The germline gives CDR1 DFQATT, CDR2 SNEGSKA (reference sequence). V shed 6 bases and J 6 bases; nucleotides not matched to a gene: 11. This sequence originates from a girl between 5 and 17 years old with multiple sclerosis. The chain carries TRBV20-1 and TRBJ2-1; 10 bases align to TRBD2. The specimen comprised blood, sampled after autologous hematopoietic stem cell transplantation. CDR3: CSAPALAGEGNEQFF. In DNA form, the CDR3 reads TGCAGTGCCCCGGCGCTAGCGGGAGAAGGCAATGAGCAGTTCTTC.